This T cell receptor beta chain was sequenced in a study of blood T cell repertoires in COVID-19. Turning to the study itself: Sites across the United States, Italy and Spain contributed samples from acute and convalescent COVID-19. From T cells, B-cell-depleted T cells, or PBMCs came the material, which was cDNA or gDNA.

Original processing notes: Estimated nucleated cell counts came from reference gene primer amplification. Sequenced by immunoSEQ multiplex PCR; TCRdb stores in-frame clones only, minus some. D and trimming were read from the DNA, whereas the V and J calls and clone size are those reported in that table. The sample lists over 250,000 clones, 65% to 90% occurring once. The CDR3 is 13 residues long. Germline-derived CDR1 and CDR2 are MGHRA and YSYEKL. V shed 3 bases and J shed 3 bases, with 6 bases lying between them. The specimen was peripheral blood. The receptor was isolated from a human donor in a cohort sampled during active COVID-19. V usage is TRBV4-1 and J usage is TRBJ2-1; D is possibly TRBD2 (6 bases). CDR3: CASSQGLYNEQFF. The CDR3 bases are TGCGCCAGCAGCCAGGGACTCTACAATGAGCAGTTCTTC.